The following is a T cell receptor (beta chain) sequence with its context. This entry is derived from a study of blood T cell repertoires in COVID-19. As for the study in general: The cDNA or gDNA used as material had been derived from T cells, B-cell-depleted T cells, or PBMCs.

Assay: immunoSEQ multiplex PCR; the TCRdb copy retains only in-frame clones and omits some. The sample carries 200,000 or so clones, roughly 85% recorded once. The germline V gene encodes CDR1 KGHSH and CDR2 LQKENI. The CDR3 consists of 14 residues. V lost 6 bases to trimming and J lost 9 bases, with 18 bases between them. The TCR sequence derives from a woman aged 30 to 39 with acute or convalescent COVID-19. The rearrangement uses TRBV18 and TRBJ2-1; a possible D gene is TRBD1 (5 bases). Sequencing was carried out using peripheral blood. CDR3 nucleotides: TGTGCCAGCTCCACCGGTCCTCAGGGTGGTGAGCAGTTCTTC. It is translated as CASSTGPQGGEQFF.